This TCR beta chain was sequenced for a study of identical twins. Broader study findings: Zero-insertion results could be subject to partial confounding by invariant MAIT and iNKT cells. Excess sharing between twins was weaker in beta out-of-frame sequences. Beta clonotypes that were abundant in cord blood contained fewer insertions, a pattern absent from memory repertoires.

Germline lookup yields CDR1 MDHEN and CDR2 SYDVKM. This CDR3 is 13 amino acids long. V lost 9 bases and J 3 bases, leaving 12 bases between the germline ends. Template switching introduced a universal primer site, and the cDNA bore unique molecular identifiers. TCRdb fed the 5' RACE reads into MiXCR, producing one record per CDR3 protein. Here the sample spans a few hundred thousand distinct CDR3 sequences, approximately 10% being singletons. This clonotype was picked up many times. Its specificity is unknown. These sequences were also reported in another study, on yellow fever vaccine responses in identical twins.

The source material was PBMCs. This TCR derives from a woman aged 18-35 years in good health. The rearrangement uses TRBV28 and TRBJ2-1; either TRBD1 or TRBD2 may supply D (5 bases each). The chain's CDR3 is CASTTGHYNEQFF. The CDR3 DNA reads TGTGCCAGTACTACGGGGCACTACAATGAGCAGTTCTTC.